This is a list of T cell receptor beta chains from one sample in a study of T cells in Graves' hyperthyroidism and ophthalmopathy. TCRdb re-called the multiplex PCR reads through MiXCR, storing one row per CDR3 protein. The sample shows nearly 600,000 distinct CDR3 sequences, 12% to 15% of them seen only once. Material for sequencing was blood. The receptors shown here come from a woman between 18 and 29 years old with Graves' ophthalmopathy. CDR3s include the opening cysteine and the closing phenylalanine or tryptophan. Fields, in order: J gene, V gene, CDR3 protein.

j_gene: TRBJ1-5
v_gene: TRBV19
CDR3aa: CASSIDAGSLQPQHF

j_gene: TRBJ2-1
v_gene: TRBV6-2/TRBV6-3
CDR3aa: CASSKGDEPNEQFF

j_gene: TRBJ2-3
v_gene: TRBV24-1
CDR3aa: CATSDLTSGRSTDTQYF

j_gene: TRBJ1-2
v_gene: TRBV14
CDR3aa: CASSQGVAYGYTF

j_gene: TRBJ1-5
v_gene: TRBV24-1
CDR3aa: CATSATTGRQPQHF

j_gene: TRBJ2-2
v_gene: TRBV6-1
CDR3aa: CASSSAGTLNTGELFF

j_gene: TRBJ2-1
v_gene: TRBV18
CDR3aa: CASSPVEGANNEQFF

j_gene: TRBJ1-6
v_gene: TRBV7-2
CDR3aa: CASKTDRGHGNSPLHF

j_gene: TRBJ1-1
v_gene: TRBV28
CDR3aa: CASSRTGANTEAFF

j_gene: TRBJ2-1
v_gene: TRBV28
CDR3aa: CASSLVVDRGQFF

j_gene: TRBJ1-1
v_gene: TRBV11-2
CDR3aa: CASSLFQGRNTEAFF

j_gene: TRBJ2-3
v_gene: TRBV28
CDR3aa: CASSFGPSSTDTQYF

j_gene: TRBJ2-7
v_gene: TRBV20-1
CDR3aa: CSARELAGAYEQYF

j_gene: TRBJ1-2
v_gene: TRBV28
CDR3aa: CASRLTGNNYGYTF

j_gene: TRBJ2-2
v_gene: TRBV5-1
CDR3aa: CASSLAPDGELFF

j_gene: TRBJ2-4
v_gene: TRBV19
CDR3aa: CASSMEGAINIQYF

j_gene: TRBJ2-7
v_gene: TRBV20-1
CDR3aa: CSARIRDRGPRLRYEQYF

j_gene: TRBJ2-7
v_gene: TRBV6-1
CDR3aa: CASSTDGYEQYF

j_gene: TRBJ2-3
v_gene: TRBV14
CDR3aa: CASSSRDASTDTQYF

j_gene: TRBJ1-5
v_gene: TRBV6-1
CDR3aa: CASSYAGKSNQPQHF

j_gene: TRBJ2-1
v_gene: TRBV12-3/TRBV12-4
CDR3aa: CASSLGREVNEQFF

j_gene: TRBJ2-2
v_gene: TRBV4-2
CDR3aa: CASSQSSSGRALSPATGELFF

j_gene: TRBJ2-5
v_gene: TRBV2
CDR3aa: CASSDVKTQYF

j_gene: TRBJ2-5
v_gene: TRBV10-2
CDR3aa: CASSEPSDKETQYF

j_gene: TRBJ1-2
v_gene: TRBV7-8
CDR3aa: CANSLRSQHYGYTF

j_gene: TRBJ2-1
v_gene: TRBV19
CDR3aa: CASSISGYEQFF

j_gene: TRBJ2-7
v_gene: TRBV11-2
CDR3aa: CASSSIRDTTYEQYF

j_gene: TRBJ2-5
v_gene: TRBV12-3/TRBV12-4
CDR3aa: CASSFWGNQETQYF

j_gene: TRBJ2-5
v_gene: TRBV27
CDR3aa: CASSSEGVETQYF

j_gene: TRBJ2-7
v_gene: TRBV6-2/TRBV6-3
CDR3aa: CASSYPGGPDEQYF

j_gene: TRBJ1-4
v_gene: TRBV28
CDR3aa: CASRSTSDGTSGEKLFF

j_gene: TRBJ1-1
v_gene: TRBV12-3/TRBV12-4
CDR3aa: CASRSLGGGLVAEAFF

j_gene: TRBJ2-7
v_gene: TRBV20-1
CDR3aa: CSARDSRLAGVSEQYF

j_gene: TRBJ2-3
v_gene: TRBV9
CDR3aa: CASSTRGSTDTQYF

j_gene: TRBJ1-1
v_gene: TRBV19
CDR3aa: CASSMRQGAITEAFF

j_gene: TRBJ2-3
v_gene: TRBV6-2/TRBV6-3
CDR3aa: CASSYSRQYFSTDTQYF

j_gene: TRBJ2-5
v_gene: TRBV7-2
CDR3aa: CASSFRGETQYF

j_gene: TRBJ2-3
v_gene: TRBV7-2
CDR3aa: CASSLASGHTQYF

j_gene: TRBJ1-2
v_gene: TRBV19
CDR3aa: CASSAFDRAYGYTF

j_gene: TRBJ1-1
v_gene: TRBV12-3/TRBV12-4
CDR3aa: CASSSRGTGNTEAFF

j_gene: TRBJ2-3
v_gene: TRBV5-1
CDR3aa: CASSSGTSSTDTQYF

j_gene: TRBJ2-5
v_gene: TRBV15
CDR3aa: CATSRERGQETQYF

j_gene: TRBJ1-1
v_gene: TRBV9
CDR3aa: CASSPGVGAEAFF

j_gene: TRBJ2-5
v_gene: TRBV19
CDR3aa: CASRDPGGAQETQYF

j_gene: TRBJ2-5
v_gene: TRBV28
CDR3aa: CASSLIALGDRGKETQYF

j_gene: TRBJ2-2
v_gene: TRBV7-8
CDR3aa: CASSSGLAGAGTGELFF

j_gene: TRBJ2-3
v_gene: TRBV29-1
CDR3aa: CSVDGHDRQGATDTQYF

j_gene: TRBJ2-5
v_gene: TRBV10-3
CDR3aa: CAISGQSVSTLQETQYF

j_gene: TRBJ1-2
v_gene: TRBV6-6
CDR3aa: CASSYRGRGYTF

j_gene: TRBJ2-7
v_gene: TRBV12-3/TRBV12-4
CDR3aa: CASSLVRGTEGYEQYF